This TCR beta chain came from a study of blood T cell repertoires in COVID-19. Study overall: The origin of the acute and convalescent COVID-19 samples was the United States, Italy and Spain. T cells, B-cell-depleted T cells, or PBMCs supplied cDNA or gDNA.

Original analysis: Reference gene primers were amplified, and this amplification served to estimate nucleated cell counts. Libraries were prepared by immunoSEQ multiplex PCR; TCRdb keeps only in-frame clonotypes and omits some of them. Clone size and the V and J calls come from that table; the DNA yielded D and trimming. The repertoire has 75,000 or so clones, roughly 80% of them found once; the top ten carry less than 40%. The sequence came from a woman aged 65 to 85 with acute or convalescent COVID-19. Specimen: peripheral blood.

CDR3 sequence: CASRKDNRAYDEQFF. The CDR3 DNA reads as TGTGCCAGTAGGAAGGATAACAGGGCTTACGATGAGCAGTTCTTC. The chain carries TRBV19 and TRBJ2-1, with D perhaps matching TRBD1 (6 bases). The CDR3 runs 15 residues. V lost 6 bases and J 8 bases, leaving 20 bases between the germline ends. Germline V gives CDR1 LNHDA, CDR2 SQIVND (reference sequence). Together with reference TRBV19 and TRBJ2-1, the CDR3 gives the full variable domain: DGGITQSPKYLFRKEGQNVTLSCEQNLNHDAMYWYRQDPGQGLRLIYYSQIVNDFQKGDIAEGYSVSREKKESFPLTVTSAQKNPTAFYLCASRKDNRAYDEQFFGPGTRLTVL.